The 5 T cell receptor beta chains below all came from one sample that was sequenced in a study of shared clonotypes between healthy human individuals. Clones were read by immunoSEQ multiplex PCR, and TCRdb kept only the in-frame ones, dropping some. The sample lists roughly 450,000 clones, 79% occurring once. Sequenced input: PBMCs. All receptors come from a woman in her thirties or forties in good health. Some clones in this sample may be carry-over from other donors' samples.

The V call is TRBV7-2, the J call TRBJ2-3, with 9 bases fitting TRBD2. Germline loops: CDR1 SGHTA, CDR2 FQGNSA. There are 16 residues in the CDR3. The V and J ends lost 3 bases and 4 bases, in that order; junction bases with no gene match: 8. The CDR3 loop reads CASSFRLAADADTQYF. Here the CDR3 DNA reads TGTGCCAGCAGCTTTCGACTAGCGGCAGACGCAGATACGCAGTATTTT.

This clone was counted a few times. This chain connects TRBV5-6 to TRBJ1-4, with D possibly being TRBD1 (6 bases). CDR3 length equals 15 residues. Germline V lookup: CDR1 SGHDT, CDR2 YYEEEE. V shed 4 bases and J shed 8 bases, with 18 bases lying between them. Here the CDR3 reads CASSGVGGRLEKLFF. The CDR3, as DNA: TGTGCCAGCAGCGGGGTCGGGGGCCGGCTGGAAAAACTGTTTTTT.

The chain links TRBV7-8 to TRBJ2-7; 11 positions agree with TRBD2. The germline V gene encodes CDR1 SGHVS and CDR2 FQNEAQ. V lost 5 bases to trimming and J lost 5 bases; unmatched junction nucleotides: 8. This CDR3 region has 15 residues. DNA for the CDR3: TGTGCCAGCAGCGTCTTAGCGGGAGGGGTCAACGAGCAGTACTTC. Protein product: CASSVLAGGVNEQYF.

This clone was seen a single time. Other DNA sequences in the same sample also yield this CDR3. CDR3 region: CASSLNRGEQFF. In DNA form, the CDR3 reads TGTGCCAGCAGCCTAAACAGGGGTGAGCAGTTCTTC. The V and J genes are TRBV7-3 and TRBJ2-1; 7 nucleotides line up with TRBD1. V was clipped by 5 bases and J by 9 bases; unmatched bases: 4. Germline CDR1 SGHTA, CDR2 FQGTGA. The CDR3 spans 12 residues.

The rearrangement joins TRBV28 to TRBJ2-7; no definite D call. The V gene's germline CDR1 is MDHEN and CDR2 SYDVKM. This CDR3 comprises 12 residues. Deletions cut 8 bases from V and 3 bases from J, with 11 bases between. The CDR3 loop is CASRTGVYEQYF. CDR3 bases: TGTGCCAGCCGAACCGGCGTCTACGAGCAGTACTTC.